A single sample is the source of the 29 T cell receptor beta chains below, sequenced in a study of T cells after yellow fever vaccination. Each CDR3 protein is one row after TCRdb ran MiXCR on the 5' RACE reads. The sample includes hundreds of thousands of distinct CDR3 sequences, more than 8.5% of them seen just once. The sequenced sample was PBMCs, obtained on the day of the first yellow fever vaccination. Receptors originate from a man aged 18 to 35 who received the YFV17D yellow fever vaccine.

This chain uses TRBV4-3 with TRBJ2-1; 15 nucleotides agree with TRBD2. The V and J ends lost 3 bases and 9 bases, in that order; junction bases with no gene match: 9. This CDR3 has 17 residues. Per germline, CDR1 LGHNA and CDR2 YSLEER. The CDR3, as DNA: TGCGCCAGCAGCCAGGCTCGAGGACTAGCGGGGGGGCCTGAGCAGTTCTTC. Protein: CASSQARGLAGGPEQFF.

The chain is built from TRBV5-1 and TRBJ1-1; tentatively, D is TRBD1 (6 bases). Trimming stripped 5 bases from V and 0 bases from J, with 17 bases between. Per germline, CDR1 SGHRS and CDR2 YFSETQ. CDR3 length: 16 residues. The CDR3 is CASSYGQSPMNTEAFF. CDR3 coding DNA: TGCGCCAGCAGTTACGGACAGTCCCCTATGAACACTGAAGCTTTCTTT.

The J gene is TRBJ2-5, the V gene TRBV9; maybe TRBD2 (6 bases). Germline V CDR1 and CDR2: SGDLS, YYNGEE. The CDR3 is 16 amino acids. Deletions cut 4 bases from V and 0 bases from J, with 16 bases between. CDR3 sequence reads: CASSLGGAGNQETQYF. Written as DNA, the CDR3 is TGTGCCAGCAGCCTCGGCGGGGCGGGGAACCAAGAGACCCAGTACTTC.

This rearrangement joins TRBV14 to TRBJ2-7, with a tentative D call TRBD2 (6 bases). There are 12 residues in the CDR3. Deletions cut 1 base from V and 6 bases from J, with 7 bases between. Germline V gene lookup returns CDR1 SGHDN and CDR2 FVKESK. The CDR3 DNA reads TGTGCCAGCAGCCAAGTCGGGGGCGAGCAGTACGTC. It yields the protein CASSQVGGEQYV.

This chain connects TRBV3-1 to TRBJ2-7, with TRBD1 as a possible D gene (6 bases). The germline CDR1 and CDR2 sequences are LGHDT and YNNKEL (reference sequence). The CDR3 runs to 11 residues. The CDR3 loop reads CASSQGPHRVV. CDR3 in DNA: TGTGCCAGCAGCCAAGGTCCACACAGGGTCGTC.

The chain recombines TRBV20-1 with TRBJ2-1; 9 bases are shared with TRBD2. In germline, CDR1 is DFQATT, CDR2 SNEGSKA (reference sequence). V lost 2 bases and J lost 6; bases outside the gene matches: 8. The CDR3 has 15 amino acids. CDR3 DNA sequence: TGCAGTGCTAGACAACCGGGACTAGCTCTCAATGAGCAGTTCTTC. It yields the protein CSARQPGLALNEQFF.

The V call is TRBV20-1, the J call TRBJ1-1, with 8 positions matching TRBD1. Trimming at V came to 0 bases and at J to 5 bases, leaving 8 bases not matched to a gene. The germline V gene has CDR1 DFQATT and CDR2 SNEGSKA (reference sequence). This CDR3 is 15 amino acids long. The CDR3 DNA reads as TGCAGTGCTAGAGATCCCGGACAGGGAGGAACTGAAGCTTTCTTT. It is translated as CSARDPGQGGTEAFF.

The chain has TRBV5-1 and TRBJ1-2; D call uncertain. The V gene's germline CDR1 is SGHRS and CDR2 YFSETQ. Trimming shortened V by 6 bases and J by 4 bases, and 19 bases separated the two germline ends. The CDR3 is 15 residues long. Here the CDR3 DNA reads TGCGCCAGCAACCCCGTTGGAGGTAAAACCTATGGCTACACCTTC. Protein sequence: CASNPVGGKTYGYTF.

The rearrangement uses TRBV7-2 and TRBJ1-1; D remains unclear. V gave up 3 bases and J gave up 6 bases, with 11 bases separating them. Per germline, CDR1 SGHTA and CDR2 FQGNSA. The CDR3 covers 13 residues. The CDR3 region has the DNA TGTGCCAGCAGCTTTTCGCCGGCGGCTGAAGCTTTCTTT. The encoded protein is CASSFSPAAEAFF.

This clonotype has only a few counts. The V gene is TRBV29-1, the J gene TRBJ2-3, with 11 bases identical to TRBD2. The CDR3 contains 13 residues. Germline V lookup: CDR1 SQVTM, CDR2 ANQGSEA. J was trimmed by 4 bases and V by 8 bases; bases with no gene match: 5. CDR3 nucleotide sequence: TGCAGCATTAAACTAGCGGGGGCAGATACGCAGTATTTT. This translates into CSIKLAGADTQYF.

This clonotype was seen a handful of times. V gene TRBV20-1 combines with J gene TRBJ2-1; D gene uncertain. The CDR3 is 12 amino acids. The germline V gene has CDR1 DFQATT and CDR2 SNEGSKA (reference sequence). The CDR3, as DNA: TGCTCCTACGGTATCCCTTACAATGAGCAGTTCTTC. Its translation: CSYGIPYNEQFF.

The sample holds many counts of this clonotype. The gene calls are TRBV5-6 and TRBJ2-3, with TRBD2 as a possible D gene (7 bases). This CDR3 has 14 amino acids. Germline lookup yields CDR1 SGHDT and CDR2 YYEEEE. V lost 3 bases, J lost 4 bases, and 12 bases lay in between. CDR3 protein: CASSSGGAPDTQYF. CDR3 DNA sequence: TGTGCCAGCAGCTCGGGGGGCGCCCCAGATACGCAGTATTTT.

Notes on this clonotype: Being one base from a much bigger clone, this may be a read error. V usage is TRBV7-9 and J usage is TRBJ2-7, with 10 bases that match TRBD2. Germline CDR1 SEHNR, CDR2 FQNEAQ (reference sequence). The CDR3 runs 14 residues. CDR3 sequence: CASSPVAGGYELYF. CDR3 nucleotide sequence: TGTGCCAGCAGCCCAGTAGCGGGGGGCTACGAGCTGTACTTC.

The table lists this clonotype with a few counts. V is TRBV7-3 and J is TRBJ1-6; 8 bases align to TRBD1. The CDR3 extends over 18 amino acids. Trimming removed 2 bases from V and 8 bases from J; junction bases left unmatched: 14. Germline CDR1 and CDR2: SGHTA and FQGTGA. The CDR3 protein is CASSLVAAGQGAYSPLHF. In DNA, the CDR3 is TGTGCCAGCAGCTTAGTCGCGGCGGGGCAGGGGGCTTATTCACCCCTCCACTTT.

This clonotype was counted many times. CDR3 coding DNA: TGTGCCAGCAGGGACAGGGAGGTGGACGAGCAGTACGTC. Protein: CASRDREVDEQYV. The J gene is TRBJ2-7, the V gene TRBV12-3 or TRBV12-4; 8 positions match TRBD1. V lost 6 bases and J lost 5; bases outside the gene matches: 6. The CDR3 covers 13 residues.

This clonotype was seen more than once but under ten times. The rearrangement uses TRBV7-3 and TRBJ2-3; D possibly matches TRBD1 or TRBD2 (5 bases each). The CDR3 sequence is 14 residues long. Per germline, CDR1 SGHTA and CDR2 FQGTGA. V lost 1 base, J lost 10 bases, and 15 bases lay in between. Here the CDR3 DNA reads TGTGCCAGCAGCTTAAGTCGGGGCCAGGGCGCGCAGTATTTT. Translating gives CASSLSRGQGAQYF. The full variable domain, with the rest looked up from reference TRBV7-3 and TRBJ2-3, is GAGVSQTPSNKVTEKGKYVELRCDPISGHTALYWYRQSLGQGPEFLIYFQGTGAADDSGLPNDRFFAVRPEGSVSTLKIQRTERGDSAVYLCASSLSRGQGAQYFGPGTRLTVL.

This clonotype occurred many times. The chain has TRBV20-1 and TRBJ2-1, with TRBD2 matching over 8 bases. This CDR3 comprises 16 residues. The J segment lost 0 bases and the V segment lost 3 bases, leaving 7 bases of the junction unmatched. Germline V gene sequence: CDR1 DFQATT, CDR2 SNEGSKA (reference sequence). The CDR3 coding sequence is TGCAGTGCTAGTCGTTTGCTAGCGGGCTCCTACAATGAGCAGTTCTTC. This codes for CSASRLLAGSYNEQFF.

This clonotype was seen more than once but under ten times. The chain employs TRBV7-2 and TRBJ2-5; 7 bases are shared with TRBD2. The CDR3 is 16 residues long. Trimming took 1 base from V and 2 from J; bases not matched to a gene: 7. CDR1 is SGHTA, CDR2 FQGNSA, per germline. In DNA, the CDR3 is TGTGCCAGCAGCTTAGGGGACTATACTCATCAAGAGACCCAGTACTTC. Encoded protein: CASSLGDYTHQETQYF.

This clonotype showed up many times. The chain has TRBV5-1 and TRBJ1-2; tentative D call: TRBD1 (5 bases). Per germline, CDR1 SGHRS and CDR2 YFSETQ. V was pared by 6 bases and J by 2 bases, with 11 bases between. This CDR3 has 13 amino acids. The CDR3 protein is CASTQGGNYGYTF. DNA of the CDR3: TGCGCCAGCACCCAGGGAGGGAACTATGGCTACACCTTC.

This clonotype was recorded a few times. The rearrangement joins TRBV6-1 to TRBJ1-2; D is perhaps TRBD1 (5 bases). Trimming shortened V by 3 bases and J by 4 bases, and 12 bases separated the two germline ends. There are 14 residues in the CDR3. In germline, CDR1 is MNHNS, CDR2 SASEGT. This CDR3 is CASSEAGSTYGYTF. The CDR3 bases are TGTGCCAGCAGTGAGGCAGGGTCGACCTATGGCTACACCTTC.

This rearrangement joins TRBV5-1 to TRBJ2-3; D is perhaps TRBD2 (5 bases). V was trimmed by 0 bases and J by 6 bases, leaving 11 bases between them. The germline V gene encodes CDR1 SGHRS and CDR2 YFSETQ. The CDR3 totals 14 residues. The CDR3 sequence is CASSLENLADTQYF. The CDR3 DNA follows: TGCGCCAGCAGCTTGGAAAACCTAGCCGATACGCAGTATTTT.

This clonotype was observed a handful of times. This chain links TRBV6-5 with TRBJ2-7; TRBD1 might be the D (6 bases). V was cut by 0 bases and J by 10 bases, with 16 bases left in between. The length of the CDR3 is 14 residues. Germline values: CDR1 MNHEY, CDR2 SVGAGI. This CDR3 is CASSYSGQGLTQYV. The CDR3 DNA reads TGTGCCAGCAGTTACTCGGGACAAGGGCTCACCCAGTACGTC.

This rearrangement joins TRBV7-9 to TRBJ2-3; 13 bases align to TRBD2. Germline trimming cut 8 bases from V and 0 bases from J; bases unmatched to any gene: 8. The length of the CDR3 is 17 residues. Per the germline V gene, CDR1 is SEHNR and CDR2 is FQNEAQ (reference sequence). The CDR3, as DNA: TGTGCCAGCGACCGACTAGCGGGGGGTTGGAGCACAGATACGCAGTATTTT. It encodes CASDRLAGGWSTDTQYF.

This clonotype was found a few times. CDR3 sequence (DNA): TGTGCCAGCAGCGTTGGTTACGCGGGGGGAGGGGGCAATGAGCAGTTCTTC. This gives the protein CASSVGYAGGGGNEQFF. J is TRBJ2-1 and V is TRBV7-9; 8 bases match TRBD2. Trimming removed 5 bases from V and 6 bases from J; junction bases left unmatched: 15. Germline CDR1 and CDR2: SEHNR and FQNEAQ (reference sequence). The CDR3 length is 17 residues.

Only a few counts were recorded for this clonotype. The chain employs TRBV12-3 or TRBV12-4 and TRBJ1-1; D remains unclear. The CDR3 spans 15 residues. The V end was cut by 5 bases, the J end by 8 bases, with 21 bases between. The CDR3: CASSRSGGGNWEAFF. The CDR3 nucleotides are TGTGCCAGCAGTCGAAGTGGAGGAGGAAACTGGGAAGCTTTCTTT.

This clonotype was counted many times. The CDR3 coding sequence is TGTGCCAGCAGGAGGGCGGGGGCCCCCGGTGAGCAGTTCTTC. Amino acids: CASRRAGAPGEQFF. The chain combines TRBV12-3 or TRBV12-4 with TRBJ2-1; D is possibly TRBD2 (7 bases). V dropped 6 bases and J dropped 9 bases, with 18 bases sitting between them. The CDR3 spans 14 residues.

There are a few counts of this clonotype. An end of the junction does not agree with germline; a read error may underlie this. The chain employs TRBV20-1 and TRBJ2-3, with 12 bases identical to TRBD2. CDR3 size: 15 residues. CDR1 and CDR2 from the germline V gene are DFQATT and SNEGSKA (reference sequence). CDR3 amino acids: CCATPSGGAADTQYF. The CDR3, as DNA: TGCTGTGCTACGCCTAGCGGGGGGGCCGCAGATACGCAGTATTTT.

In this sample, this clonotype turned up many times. The CDR3 protein is CASSSGSYNTQYF. The CDR3 bases are TGCGCCAGCAGCTCCGGATCTTATAATACGCAGTATTTT. The chain uses TRBV5-1 and TRBJ2-3; no clear D gene. The V gene lost 3 bases and the J gene lost 7 bases, with 12 bases spanning the gap. Germline assignment: CDR1 SGHRS and CDR2 YFSETQ. This CDR3 spans 13 amino acids.

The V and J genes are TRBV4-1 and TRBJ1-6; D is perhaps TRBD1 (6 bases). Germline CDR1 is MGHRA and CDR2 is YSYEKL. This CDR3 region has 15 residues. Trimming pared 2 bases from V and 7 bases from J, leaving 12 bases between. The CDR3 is CASSQKGRGNSPLHF. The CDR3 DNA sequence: TGCGCCAGCAGCCAAAAGGGGAGGGGGAATTCACCCCTCCACTTT.